This is a list of T cell receptor beta chains from one sample in a study of cytomegalovirus exposure and HLA in healthy donors. Measured with immunoSEQ multiplex PCR; TCRdb has only the in-frame clones, and not every one. The table records roughly 170,000 clones, roughly 80% of them present only once. The sample consisted of PBMCs. Receptors were obtained from a woman aged 45-59 years in good health and CMV-seropositive. Both conserved end residues are part of each CDR3. A D gene is named only where the DNA matches it firmly. Expanded clones are given a class, and other clones once, few, many or no size at all.

abundance	j_gene	v_gene	d_gene	CDR3nt	CDR3aa
once	TRBJ1-5	TRBV9	-	TGTGCCAGCAGCGTAGGGCAGAGCAATCAGCCCCAGCATTTT	CASSVGQSNQPQHF
once	TRBJ2-3	TRBV10-3	-	TGTGCCATCAGCTCCTCAGGCGGGGCAGATACGCAGTATTTT	CAISSSGGADTQYF
few	TRBJ1-2	TRBV5-1	-	TGCGCCAGCGGGGCAGGGGCTAACTATGGCTACACCTTC	CASGAGANYGYTF
-	TRBJ2-1	TRBV7-3	-	TGTGCCAGCAGCTTAATCCGGGGTTCGAGCAATGAGCAGTTCTTC	CASSLIRGSSNEQFF
-	TRBJ2-5	TRBV7-9	TRBD1	TGTGCCAGCAGCTTCCTTACAGGGGAGGAGACCCAGTACTTC	CASSFLTGEETQYF
-	TRBJ2-2	TRBV9	TRBD2	TGTGCCAGCAAAGCGGGGGGGCCCGGGGAGCTGTTTTTT	CASKAGGPGELFF
-	TRBJ2-7	TRBV30	-	TGTGCCTGGAGTGTACGGGATTCGCGGTCCTACGAGCAGTACTTC	CAWSVRDSRSYEQYF
few	TRBJ2-1	TRBV9	-	TGTGCCAGCAGCGTAGCTCCCGGGGGGCGGGGATACAATGAGCAGTTCTTC	CASSVAPGGRGYNEQFF
-	TRBJ2-5	TRBV4-1	TRBD1	TGCGCCAGCAGCAGGACAGGGGCCAGCTTAGAGACCCAGTACTTC	CASSRTGASLETQYF
-	TRBJ2-1	TRBV19	-	TGTGCCAGTAAACTAGGACCCTACAATGAGCAGTTCTTC	CASKLGPYNEQFF
-	TRBJ2-2	TRBV4-2	TRBD2	TGTGCCAGCAGCCCCATTTTAGCGGGGGGTAACACCGGGGAGCTGTTTTTT	CASSPILAGGNTGELFF
-	TRBJ1-1	TRBV6-1	-	TGTGCCACGATTCCTTTCCTTCTTTCAGGGGCTGAAGCTTTCTTT	CATIPFLLSGAEAFF
few	TRBJ2-3	TRBV5-1	TRBD2	TGCGCCAGCAGCTTGGGAGTAGCGGGGTACACAGATACGCAGTATTTT	CASSLGVAGYTDTQYF
once	TRBJ2-3	TRBV5-4	TRBD2	TGTGCCAGCAGCGGCGGGGGGGTCACAGATACGCAGTATTTT	CASSGGGVTDTQYF
-	TRBJ2-2	TRBV6-4	-	TGTGCCAGCAGTGACGGGGCGGTTAACACCGGGGAGCTGTTTTTT	CASSDGAVNTGELFF
-	TRBJ2-5	TRBV11-2	-	TGTGCCAGCAGTCCCGGGGTCCGGGAGACCCAGTACTTC	CASSPGVRETQYF
-	TRBJ1-2	TRBV6-5	-	TGTGCCAGCAGTTCGAACAGCTATGGCTACACCTTC	CASSSNSYGYTF
few	TRBJ1-6	TRBV27	TRBD1	TGTGCCAGCGGATTGGACAGGGTTGGGCATTCACCCCTCCACTTT	CASGLDRVGHSPLHF
-	TRBJ1-4	TRBV9	TRBD1	TGTGCCAGCAGCGTAGAAGGGGGCGCAACTAATGAAAAACTGTTTTTT	CASSVEGGATNEKLFF
-	TRBJ1-1	TRBV5-6	TRBD1	TGTGCCAGCAGCCCGACAGGGATGCGGGACACTGAAGCTTTCTTT	CASSPTGMRDTEAFF
few	TRBJ1-1	TRBV13	TRBD1	TGTGCCAGCAGTTTCAGGGACAGGGGAGGGGCTGAAGCTTTCTTT	CASSFRDRGGAEAFF
-	TRBJ2-3	TRBV5-5	TRBD2	TGTGCCAGCAGCGACGAGCGGGGAGGAGATACGCAGTATTTT	CASSDERGGDTQYF
-	TRBJ1-6	TRBV19	-	TGTGCCAGTAGCCAGACAGGTCCTAATTCACCCCTCCACTTT	CASSQTGPNSPLHF
-	TRBJ2-3	TRBV5-1	TRBD1	TGCGCCAGCAGCTATTTGATTACGCCGGGACAGGGCACAGATACGCAGTATTTT	CASSYLITPGQGTDTQYF
-	TRBJ1-2	TRBV5-8	TRBD1	TGTGCCAGCAGCTTGGCCCTCCGACAGGGGTATAACTATGGCTACACCTTC	CASSLALRQGYNYGYTF
-	TRBJ1-4	TRBV5-1	TRBD1	TGCGCCAGCAGCACTGGGACAGGGGGCGAAAAACTGTTTTTT	CASSTGTGGEKLFF
-	TRBJ1-6	TRBV6-5	-	TGTGCCAGCGCACAGGGTTTTGATAATTCACCCCTCCACTTT	CASAQGFDNSPLHF
few	TRBJ2-1	TRBV6-6	TRBD1	TGTGCCAGCAGTTACTCGTCAGGGACAGGGAGGAATGAGCAGTTCTTC	CASSYSSGTGRNEQFF
few	TRBJ2-3	TRBV5-4	TRBD2	TGTGCCAGCAGGACTAGCGGGGGAGATACGCAGTATTTT	CASRTSGGDTQYF
-	TRBJ2-7	TRBV5-4	TRBD2	TGTGCCAGCAGCTCGAGGGGACTAGCGGGATACGAGCAGTACTTC	CASSSRGLAGYEQYF
-	TRBJ1-2	TRBV20-1	-	TGCAGTGCTTTCGGGGGGTATGGCTACACCTTC	CSAFGGYGYTF
-	TRBJ1-4	TRBV27	TRBD1	TGTGCCAGGGACAGGTCCGAATGTTTACTGTTTTTT	CARDRSECLLFF
once	TRBJ1-1	TRBV5-1	-	TGCGCCAGCAGCTTAGCTACGGACACTGAAGCTTTCTTT	CASSLATDTEAFF
-	TRBJ1-2	TRBV6-6	TRBD1	TGTGCCAGCCGTCGGGACAGCTTAATCGGGACTGGCTACACCTTC	CASRRDSLIGTGYTF